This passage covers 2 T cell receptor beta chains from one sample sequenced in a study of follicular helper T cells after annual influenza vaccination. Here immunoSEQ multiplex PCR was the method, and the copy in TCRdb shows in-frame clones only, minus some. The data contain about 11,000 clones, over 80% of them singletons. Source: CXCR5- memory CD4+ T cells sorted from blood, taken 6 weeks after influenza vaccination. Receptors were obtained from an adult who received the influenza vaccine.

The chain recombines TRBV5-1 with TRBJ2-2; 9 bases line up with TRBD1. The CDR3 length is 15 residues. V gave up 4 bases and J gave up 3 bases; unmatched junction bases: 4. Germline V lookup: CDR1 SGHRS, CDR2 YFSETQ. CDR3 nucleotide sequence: TGCGCCAGCAGCCCAGGGGACAGGGACACCGGGGAGCTGTTTTTT. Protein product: CASSPGDRDTGELFF. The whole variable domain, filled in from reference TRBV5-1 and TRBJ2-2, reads KAGVTQTPRYLIKTRGQQVTLSCSPISGHRSVSWYQQTPGQGLQFLFEYFSETQRNKGNFPGRFSGRQFSNSRSEMNVSTLELGDSALYLCASSPGDRDTGELFFGEGSRLTVL.

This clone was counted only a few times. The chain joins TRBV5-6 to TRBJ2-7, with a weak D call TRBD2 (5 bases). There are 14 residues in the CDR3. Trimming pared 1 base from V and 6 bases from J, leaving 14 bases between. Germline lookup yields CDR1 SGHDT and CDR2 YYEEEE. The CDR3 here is CASSLTTTRGEQYF. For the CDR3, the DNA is TGTGCCAGCAGCTTGACTACAACCCGGGGCGAGCAGTACTTC. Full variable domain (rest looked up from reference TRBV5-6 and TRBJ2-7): DAGVTQSPTHLIKTRGQQVTLRCSPKSGHDTVSWYQQALGQGPQFIFQYYEEEERQRGNFPDRFSGHQFPNYSSELNVNALLLGDSALYLCASSLTTTRGEQYFGPGTRLTVT.